The next 2 T cell receptor beta chains were all read from a single sample in a study of neurological immune-mediated disorders. One entry per CDR3 protein results from TCRdb running MiXCR on the 5' RACE reads. This table has 70,000 to 95,000 distinct CDR3 sequences, 13% to 15% appearing once. Sequenced: PBMCs. These receptors came from a woman aged 50 to 65 in good health.

There are many counts of this clonotype. The chain couples TRBV5-1 to TRBJ2-7; 12 nucleotides agree with TRBD1. V lost 5 bases to trimming and J lost 0 bases; unmatched junction nucleotides: 9. Looked up from germline, CDR1 is SGHRS and CDR2 is YFSETQ. The CDR3 contains 17 residues. The CDR3, as DNA: TGCGCCAGCAGGAGATTAGGGACAGGGGGCAACTCCTACGAGCAGTACTTC. This sequence encodes CASRRLGTGGNSYEQYF.

The V and J genes are TRBV6-6 and TRBJ2-5; D gene ambiguous. Trimming took 0 bases from V and 1 from J, leaving 12 bases between them. This CDR3 is 16 amino acids long. Germline V gene lookup returns CDR1 MNHNY and CDR2 SVGAGI (reference sequence). CDR3 bases: TGTGCCAGCAGTTACTCGGAGTTTTACACCCAAGAGACCCAGTACTTC. It is translated as CASSYSEFYTQETQYF.